The clone carrying this T cell receptor beta chain was counted only a few times. What it binds is unknown. This table comes from immunoSEQ multiplex PCR, and its TCRdb copy is limited to in-frame clones, with some not included. The table records 170,000 or so clones, around 90% of them present only once. This specimen belongs to a study of T cell responses to AZD1222 COVID-19 vaccine. Trimming shortened V by 4 bases and J by 6 bases, and 17 bases separated the two germline ends. This CDR3 spans 14 amino acids. Per the germline V gene, CDR1 is SGHDT and CDR2 is YYEEEE. General observations from the study: Donors in the cohort were predominantly white British and more often female, and clonal diversity was possibly underestimated.

V and J are TRBV5-6 and TRBJ2-7, with D perhaps matching TRBD2 (5 bases). Sequenced material: peripheral blood, taken on day 0 of AZD1222 vaccination. This sequence was found in an adult in good health. Written as DNA, the CDR3 is TGTGCCAGCAGCCCTCCGGGGTCTCGGCTCGAGCAGTACTTC. As protein: CASSPPGSRLEQYF.